This T cell receptor (beta chain) was obtained from a study of identical twins. Every sampled donor was Caucasian and healthy. Study findings and constraints: Analyses based on zero insertions could be partly confounded by invariant MAIT and iNKT cells.

Template switching supplied a universal primer site; unique molecular identifiers were carried on the cDNA. TCRdb redid the calling of the 5' RACE reads with MiXCR, one entry per CDR3 protein. The sample has about 390,000 distinct CDR3 sequences; 9% to 10% are singletons. Concerning this clonotype: Antigen: not known.

Germline CDR1 reads LNHDA; CDR2 reads SQIVND (reference sequence). J gave up 2 bases and V 5 bases, and 3 bases lay outside the gene matches. The CDR3 has 15 residues. The chain employs TRBV19 and TRBJ2-6, with 7 bases matching TRBD2. The receptor comes from a woman aged 50 to 60 in good health. Sequencing input: naive T cells sorted from blood. CDR3 residues: CASSEAGPGANVLTF. CDR3 coding DNA: TGTGCCAGTAGTGAAGCGGGACCTGGGGCCAACGTCCTGACTTTC.